The 15 T cell receptor beta chains below all came from one sample that was sequenced in a study of blood T cell repertoires in COVID-19. TCRdb keeps only in-frame clones here, not all; method: immunoSEQ multiplex PCR. The repertoire holds fewer than 350,000 clones, with about 85% as singletons. Sequencing used PBMCs or T cells enriched from blood (not recorded which). These receptors came from a woman aged 45 to 65 who had recovered from COVID-19.

V gene TRBV27 combines with J gene TRBJ1-5; D is possibly TRBD1 (5 bases). The germline V gene has CDR1 MNHEY and CDR2 SMNVEV (reference sequence). Trimming cost V 5 bases and J 6 bases, with 14 bases left between them. CDR3 length equals 14 residues. Here the CDR3 reads CASSLAGYGQPQHF. For the CDR3, the DNA is TGTGCCAGCAGTCTTGCAGGGTATGGTCAGCCCCAGCATTTT.

J is TRBJ2-3 and V is TRBV2; TRBD2 agrees at 12 bases. Germline V gene sequence: CDR1 SNHLY, CDR2 FYNNEI. The CDR3 length is 18 residues. The V gene end was trimmed by 6 bases and the J gene end by 0 bases; junction bases not matched to a gene: 10. CDR3 protein: CASSLTSGGSLSTDTQYF. The CDR3 coding sequence is TGTGCCAGCAGCCTGACTAGCGGGGGCTCCCTTAGCACAGATACGCAGTATTTT.

The J gene is TRBJ2-1, the V gene TRBV7-9, with D possibly matching TRBD2 (6 bases). Germline CDR1 and CDR2: SEHNR and FQNEAQ (reference sequence). V was cut by 5 bases and J by 3 bases, with 8 bases left in between. The CDR3 is 13 amino acids. CDR3 bases: TGTGCCAGCAGCGGGGGGAACTACAATGAGCAGTTCTTC. Translation: CASSGGNYNEQFF.

The rearrangement links TRBV4-1 to TRBJ1-2; possibly TRBD1 for D (6 bases). V was clipped by 1 base and J by 4 bases, with 13 bases between them. CDR1 and CDR2 (germline): MGHRA, YSYEKL. This CDR3 region has 15 residues. The CDR3, as DNA: TGCGCCAGCAGCCAAGTTGGGGGCTGGGTCTATGGCTACACCTTC. This sequence encodes CASSQVGGWVYGYTF.

V gene TRBV13 combines with J gene TRBJ2-1; TRBD2 aligns across 10 bases. The length of the CDR3 is 16 residues. V trimming: 5 bases; J trimming: 7 bases; junction bases outside the gene matches: 11. From germline, CDR1 is PRHDT and CDR2 FYEKMQ (reference sequence). Here the CDR3 DNA reads TGTGCCAGCAGCCGCTTCACACTAGCGGGGTTAAATGAGCAGTTCTTC. Translated, it gives CASSRFTLAGLNEQFF. The full variable domain, rest sourced from reference TRBV13 and TRBJ2-1, is AAGVIQSPRHLIKEKRETATLKCYPIPRHDTVYWYQQGPGQDPQFLISFYEKMQSDKGSIPDRFSAQQFSDYHSELNMSSLELGDSALYFCASSRFTLAGLNEQFFGPGTRLTVL.

This clone was detected only a few times. The chain recombines TRBV19 with TRBJ1-2; 7 bases fit TRBD1. After removal of 6 bases from V and 2 bases from J, the junction contained 6 bases not matched to a gene. Germline-derived CDR1 and CDR2 are LNHDA and SQIVND (reference sequence). There are 14 residues in the CDR3. The CDR3 bases are TGTGCCAGTAGGAGGACAGGCCTGAACTATGGCTACACCTTC. Encoded protein: CASRRTGLNYGYTF.

CDR3 DNA: TGTGCCAGCAGCAATGGACAAGGCTCCTACAATGAGCAGTTCTTC. Amino acid sequence: CASSNGQGSYNEQFF. This chain joins TRBV11-2 and TRBJ2-1; a possible D gene is TRBD1 (5 bases). V shed 5 bases and J shed 0 bases, with 11 bases lying between them. Germline loops: CDR1 SGHAT, CDR2 FQNNGV. The CDR3 has 15 amino acids. Full variable domain (rest looked up from reference TRBV11-2 and TRBJ2-1): EAGVAQSPRYKIIEKRQSVAFWCNPISGHATLYWYQQILGQGPKLLIQFQNNGVVDDSQLPKDRFSAERLKGVDSTLKIQPAKLEDSAVYLCASSNGQGSYNEQFFGPGTRLTVL.

This clone was observed once. The chain links TRBV18 to TRBJ1-1; D is possibly TRBD1 (5 bases). The CDR3 length is 14 residues. Between the trimmed V and J ends, which lost 2 bases and 4 bases, there was a span of 11 bases. Germline values: CDR1 KGHSH, CDR2 LQKENI. The DNA for the CDR3 is TGTGCCAGCTCACCAGGGGGGGTAGTCACTGAAGCTTTCTTT. It yields the protein CASSPGGVVTEAFF.

The chain joins TRBV28 to TRBJ1-1; D unclear. V lost 5 bases, J lost 11 bases, and 15 bases lay in between. Looked up from germline, CDR1 is MDHEN and CDR2 is SYDVKM. This CDR3 has 12 residues. The CDR3 here is CASSLLTKEAFF. The CDR3 DNA follows: TGTGCCAGCAGTCTCCTAACCAAGGAGGCTTTCTTT.

The CDR3 here is CASSLGRFPEAFF. The CDR3 DNA sequence: TGTGCCAGCAGTTTGGGCAGGTTCCCTGAAGCTTTCTTT. This chain joins TRBV28 and TRBJ1-1; no clear D. CDR1 and CDR2 (germline): MDHEN, SYDVKM. The germline V and J ends were trimmed by 3 bases and 6 bases, with 11 bases remaining between them. The CDR3 consists of 13 residues.

V usage is TRBV9 and J usage is TRBJ1-3; D not certain. This CDR3 region has 15 residues. Germline V gene lookup returns CDR1 SGDLS and CDR2 YYNGEE. Trimming left V 0 bases short and J 0 bases short, with 7 bases between. The CDR3 DNA reads TGTGCCAGCAGCGTAGACGTCAGCTCTGGAAACACCATATATTTT. Its protein is CASSVDVSSGNTIYF.

The CDR3 nucleotides read TGTGCCAGCAGCCCGGGGGCTGAAGCTTTCTTT. Translating gives CASSPGAEAFF. The chain has TRBV2 and TRBJ1-1, with D possibly TRBD1 on 5 matching bases. The CDR3 contains 11 residues. Looked up from germline, CDR1 is SNHLY and CDR2 is FYNNEI. Deletions cut 6 bases from V and 6 bases from J, with 8 bases between.

The chain joins TRBV4-3 to TRBJ2-2; tentative D call: TRBD2 (6 bases). V lost 4 bases, J lost 0 bases, and 18 bases lay in between. CDR1 is LGHNA and CDR2 is YSLEER in the germline V gene. This CDR3 is 18 amino acids long. For the CDR3, the DNA is TGCGCCAGCAGCCGGGACTGGGAAAAAGGGGCGAACACCGGGGAGCTGTTTTTT. It translates to CASSRDWEKGANTGELFF.

The chain combines TRBV29-1 with TRBJ1-2, with 8 bases matching TRBD1. With V trimmed by 2 bases and J by 4 bases, 6 bases remained unmatched. The CDR3 extends over 14 amino acids. Germline CDR1 is SQVTM and CDR2 is ANQGSEA. The CDR3 DNA follows: TGCAGCGTTGAATTTCTTGGACAGGGCTATGGCTACACCTTC. Its protein product is CSVEFLGQGYGYTF.

The chain joins TRBV4-3 to TRBJ1-4; TRBD1 matches at 9 bases. The CDR3 is made up of 16 amino acids. Germline values: CDR1 LGHNA, CDR2 YSLEER. Germline trimming cut 2 bases from V and 9 bases from J; bases unmatched to any gene: 10. CDR3 sequence: CASSQNVGTGSQKLFF. For the CDR3, the DNA is TGCGCCAGCAGCCAAAACGTAGGGACAGGGTCCCAAAAACTGTTTTTT.